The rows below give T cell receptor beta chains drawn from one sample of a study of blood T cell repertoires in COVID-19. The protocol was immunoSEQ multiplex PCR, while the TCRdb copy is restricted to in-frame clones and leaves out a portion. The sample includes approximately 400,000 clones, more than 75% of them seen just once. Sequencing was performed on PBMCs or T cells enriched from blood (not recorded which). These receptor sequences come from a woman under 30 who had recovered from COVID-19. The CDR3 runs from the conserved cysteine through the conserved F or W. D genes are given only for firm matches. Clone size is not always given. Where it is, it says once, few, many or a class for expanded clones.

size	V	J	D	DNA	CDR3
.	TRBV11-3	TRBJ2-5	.	TGTGCCAGCAGCCATAGACACCAACAAGAGACCCAGTACTTC	CASSHRHQQETQYF
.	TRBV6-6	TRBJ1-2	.	TGTGCCAGCAGAGTCGACACCAACTATGGCTACACCTTC	CASRVDTNYGYTF
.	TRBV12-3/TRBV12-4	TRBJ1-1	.	TGTGCCAGCAGCCGGGAGCTGAACACTGAAGCTTTCTTT	CASSRELNTEAFF
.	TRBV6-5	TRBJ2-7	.	TGTGCCAGCTTTCGTAGGACACCCGTCTACGAGCAGTACTTC	CASFRRTPVYEQYF
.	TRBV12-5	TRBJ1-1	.	TGTGCTAGTGGTTTGGGGAACAGGGAGGGCGCTGAAGCTTTCTTT	CASGLGNREGAEAFF
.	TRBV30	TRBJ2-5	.	TGTGCCTGGAGTGTAGGGGTCCAAGAGACCCAGTACTTC	CAWSVGVQETQYF
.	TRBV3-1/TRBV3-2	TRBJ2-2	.	TGTGCCAGCAGCCAAGACGTGAACAGAGCAACGAACACCGGGGAGCTGTTTTTT	CASSQDVNRATNTGELFF
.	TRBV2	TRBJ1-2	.	TGTGCCAGCAGTGAGATCACAGGGAAAGGGAATGGCTACACCTTC	CASSEITGKGNGYTF
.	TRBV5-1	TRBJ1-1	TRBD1	TGCGCCAGCAGCCGACAGGGAATGAACACTGAAGCTTTCTTT	CASSRQGMNTEAFF
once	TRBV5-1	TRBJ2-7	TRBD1	TGCGCCAGCAGCTCAACCTGGGACAGGGCCTATTCCTACGAGCAGTACTTC	CASSSTWDRAYSYEQYF
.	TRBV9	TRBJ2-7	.	TGTGCCAGCAGCGTAACTCTAGGAGGCGAGCAGTACTTC	CASSVTLGGEQYF
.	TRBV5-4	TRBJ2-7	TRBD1	TGTGCCAGCAGCGTACCGGGACAGGGCTTCTACGAGCAGTACTTC	CASSVPGQGFYEQYF
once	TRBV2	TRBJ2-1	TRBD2	TGTGCCAGCAGTGTCGAGCGGGGGGCCGTCTACAATGAGCAGTTCTTC	CASSVERGAVYNEQFF
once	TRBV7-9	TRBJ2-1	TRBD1	TGTGCCAGCAGCTCGACAGGGTTACTGTACAATGAGCAGTTCTTC	CASSSTGLLYNEQFF
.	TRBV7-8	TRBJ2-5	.	TGTGCCAGCAGCTTAGGTGTGCTCAGGTACCAAGAGACCCAGTACTTC	CASSLGVLRYQETQYF
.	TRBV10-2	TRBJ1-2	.	TGCGCCAGCAGTGATGTTAGTGCTAACTATGGCTACACCTTC	CASSDVSANYGYTF
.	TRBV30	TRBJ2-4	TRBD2	TGTGCCTGGAGGGGCCGGGGGGACATTCAGTACTTC	CAWRGRGDIQYF
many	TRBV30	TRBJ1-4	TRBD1	TGTGCCTGGAGTGGACAGGGAGGAAGTGAAAAACTGTTTTTT	CAWSGQGGSEKLFF
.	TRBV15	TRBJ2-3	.	TGTGCCACCAGCAGACAGGGGCAGGCTCCAAATACGCAGTATTTT	CATSRQGQAPNTQYF
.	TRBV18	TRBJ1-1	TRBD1	TGTGCCAGCTCACCAGGAGACAGGGGCCTGAACACTGAAGCTTTCTTT	CASSPGDRGLNTEAFF
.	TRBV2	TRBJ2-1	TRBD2	TGTGCCAGCAGACTAGCGGGGGCCCCGAGCTCCTACAATGAGCAGTTCTTC	CASRLAGAPSSYNEQFF
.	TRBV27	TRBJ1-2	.	TGTGCCAGCAGTTTAAAGGGGGGGGTTGGCTACACCTTC	CASSLKGGVGYTF